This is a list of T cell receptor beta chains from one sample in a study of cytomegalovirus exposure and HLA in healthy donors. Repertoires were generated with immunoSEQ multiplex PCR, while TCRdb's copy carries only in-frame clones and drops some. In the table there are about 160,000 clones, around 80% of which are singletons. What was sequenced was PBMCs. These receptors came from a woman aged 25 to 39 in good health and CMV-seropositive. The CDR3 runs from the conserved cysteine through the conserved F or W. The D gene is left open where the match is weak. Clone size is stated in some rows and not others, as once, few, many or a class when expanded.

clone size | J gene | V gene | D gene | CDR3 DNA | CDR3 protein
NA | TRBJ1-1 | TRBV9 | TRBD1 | TGTGCCAGCAGCCCCGGGGACAGCACCTACACTGAAGCTTTCTTT | CASSPGDSTYTEAFF
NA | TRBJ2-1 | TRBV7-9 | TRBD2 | TGTGCCAGCAGCCCGAAGGGACTAGCGGATTTTCACAATGAGCAGTTCTTC | CASSPKGLADFHNEQFF
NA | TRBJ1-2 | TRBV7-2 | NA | TGTGCCAGCAGCCTCGGACAGAACTATGGCTACACCTTC | CASSLGQNYGYTF
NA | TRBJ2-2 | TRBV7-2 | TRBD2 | TGTGCCAGCAGCTTAGGTCCAGCGGGGGGGTCCTTATCCGGGGAGCTGTTTTTT | CASSLGPAGGSLSGELFF
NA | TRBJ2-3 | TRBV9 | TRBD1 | TGTGCCAGCAGCGTAGGGACAGGGTTCTACACAGATACGCAGTATTTT | CASSVGTGFYTDTQYF
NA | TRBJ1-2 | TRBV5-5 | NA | TGTGCCAGCAGTTTAGCTGGGGCCCGGACCTATGGCTACACCTTC | CASSLAGARTYGYTF
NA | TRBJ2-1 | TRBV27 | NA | TGTGCCAGCAGCTTTGATCCCACAGGATACAAGTTCTTC | CASSFDPTGYKFF
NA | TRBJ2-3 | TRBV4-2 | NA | TGTGCCAGCAGCCAAGTTGGGCAGAGACCCACAGATACGCAGTATTTT | CASSQVGQRPTDTQYF
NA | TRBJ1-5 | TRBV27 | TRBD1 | TGTGCCAGCAGTTTCGGGACAGGTCACAATCAGCCCCAGCATTTT | CASSFGTGHNQPQHF
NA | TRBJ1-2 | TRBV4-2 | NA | TGTGCCAGCAGCCAAACAAGACAGGCCGTATTGTATGGCTACACCTTC | CASSQTRQAVLYGYTF
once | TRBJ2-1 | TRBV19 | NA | TGTGCCAGTAGTACACCGGGACTCATCAATGAGCAGTTCTTC | CASSTPGLINEQFF
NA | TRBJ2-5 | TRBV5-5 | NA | TGTGCCAGCAGCTCGAATAACCAGGGAATTCTGGAACAAGAGACCCAGTACTTC | CASSSNNQGILEQETQYF
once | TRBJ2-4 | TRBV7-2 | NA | TGTGCCAGCAGCTTTCTTCTCAAAAACATTCAGTACTTC | CASSFLLKNIQYF
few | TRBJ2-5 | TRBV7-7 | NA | TGTGCCAGCAGCTTAGATTCCAGGGGAGGGGAGACCCAGTACTTC | CASSLDSRGGETQYF
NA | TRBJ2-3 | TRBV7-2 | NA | TGTGCCAGCAGCCCGGACAGCCACACAGATACGCAGTATTTT | CASSPDSHTDTQYF
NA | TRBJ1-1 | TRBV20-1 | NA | TGCAGTGCTTCAGGGTGGACTGAAGCTTTCTTT | CSASGWTEAFF
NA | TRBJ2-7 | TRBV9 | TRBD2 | TGTGCCAGCAGCATCCGACCGGGACTAGCGGGGGGTGGAGAGCAGTACTTC | CASSIRPGLAGGGEQYF
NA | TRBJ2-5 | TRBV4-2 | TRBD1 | TGTGCCAGCAGCCAAGAAGGAGGGACAGGGCTCCCCGGTCGGCAAGAGACCCAGTACTTC | CASSQEGGTGLPGRQETQYF
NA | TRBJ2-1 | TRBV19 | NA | TGTGCCAGTAGTATAGGACAGTACAATGAGCAGTTCTTC | CASSIGQYNEQFF
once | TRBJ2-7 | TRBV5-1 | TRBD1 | TGCGCCAGCAGCCGGGACAGGGGACTTTACGAGCAGTACTTC | CASSRDRGLYEQYF
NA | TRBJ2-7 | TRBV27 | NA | TGTGCCAGCAGTACCACGTGGGACACCCTCGAGCAGTACTTC | CASSTTWDTLEQYF
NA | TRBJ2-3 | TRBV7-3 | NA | TGTGCCAGCAGCTTAACCCGAGATACGCAGTATTTT | CASSLTRDTQYF
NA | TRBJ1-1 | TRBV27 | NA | TGTGCCAGCAGTTTCGGGGGACTTCGATTGAGACAGTCACTCATGAACACTGAAGCTTTCTTT | CASSFGGLRLRQSLMNTEAFF
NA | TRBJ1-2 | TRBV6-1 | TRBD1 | TGTGCCAGCAGTGAAATGGACAGGAACTATGGCTACACCTTC | CASSEMDRNYGYTF
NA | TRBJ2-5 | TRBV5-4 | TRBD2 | TGTGCCAGCAGCCTACCGTACTTAGCGGGGGGGAAAGAGACCCAGTACTTC | CASSLPYLAGGKETQYF
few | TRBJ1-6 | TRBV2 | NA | TGTGCCAGCAGTCAACAGGGTATCAATTCACCCCTCCACTTT | CASSQQGINSPLHF
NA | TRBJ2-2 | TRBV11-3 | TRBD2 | TGTGCCAGCAGCTCGAGCGGGGGGATCACCGGGGAGCTGTTTTTT | CASSSSGGITGELFF
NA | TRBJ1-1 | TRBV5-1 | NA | TGCGCCAGCAGCGCACTTCCGGGGGGCGCGGGGAACACTGAAGCTTTCTTT | CASSALPGGAGNTEAFF
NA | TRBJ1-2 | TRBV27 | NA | TGTGCCAGCAGTTTGTATCAGGGGCTGGGTGGCTACACCTTC | CASSLYQGLGGYTF
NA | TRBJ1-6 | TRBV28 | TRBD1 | TGTGCCAGCAGTCTACCCTCGGGACAGAATAATTCACCCCTCCACTTT | CASSLPSGQNNSPLHF
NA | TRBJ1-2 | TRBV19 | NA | TGTGCCAGTAGTCCCGGACAAGAACTCTCTCATGGCTACACCTTC | CASSPGQELSHGYTF
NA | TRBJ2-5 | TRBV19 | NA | TGTGCCAGTAGTGCAGACGGGGGACGAAAGACCCAGTACTTC | CASSADGGRKTQYF
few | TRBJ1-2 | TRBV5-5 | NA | TGTGCCAGCAGCTTCAACAGTAACTATGGCTACACCTTC | CASSFNSNYGYTF
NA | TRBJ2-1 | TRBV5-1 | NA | TGCGCCAGCAGCTTGGGTGGCGGGGAATTGGATGAGCAGTTCTTC | CASSLGGGELDEQFF
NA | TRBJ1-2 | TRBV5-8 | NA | TGTGCCAGCAGCTTCGACAGGAGAACTAACTATGGCTACACCTTC | CASSFDRRTNYGYTF
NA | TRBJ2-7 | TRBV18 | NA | TGTGCCAGCTCAAGGGACAACCAAGAGGAGGACGAGCAGTACTTC | CASSRDNQEEDEQYF
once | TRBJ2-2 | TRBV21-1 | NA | TGTGCCAGCAGCTCTAAACCGTGGCACCGGAGACCCGGGGAGCTGTTTTTT | CASSSKPWHRRPGELFF
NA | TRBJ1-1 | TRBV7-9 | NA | TGTGCCAGCAGCCCCGGGGGGCGCCTTGAAGCTTTCTTT | CASSPGGRLEAFF
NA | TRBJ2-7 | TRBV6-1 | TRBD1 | TGTGCCAGCAGTAACGGACAGGGGCGCGAGCAGTACTTC | CASSNGQGREQYF